This T cell receptor beta chain was sequenced for a study of blood T cells in healthy people across ages. Study information: T cells yielded about one barcoded beta molecule per two cells through template switching. Notes on the study in general: Per million T cells, the diversity of TCR beta decreased roughly linearly as age advanced.

Combining a sample-barcoded 5' primer with a J-beta primer mix, a second PCR ran for roughly 6 to 11 cycles. Every individual sample yielded 2.5 million or more paired-end reads (each containing CDR3). TCRdb processed the 5' RACE reads anew with MiXCR; each CDR3 protein has one entry. The repertoire holds 1.5 million to 2 million distinct CDR3 sequences, with 30% to 35% as singletons. Germline V CDR1 and CDR2: MGHRA, YSYEKL. The CDR3 totals 14 residues. A remark on this clonotype: Its cognate antigen is unknown. This may come from a read error, since a much larger clone is one base off.

V and J are TRBV4-1 and TRBJ2-3; TRBD2 aligns across 9 bases. The sample consisted of blood. This clonotype was obtained from a woman aged 30 to 39 in good health. The CDR3, as DNA: TGCGCCAGCAGCCAGGGACTAGCCACAGATGCGCAGTATTTT. It encodes CASSQGLATDAQYF.